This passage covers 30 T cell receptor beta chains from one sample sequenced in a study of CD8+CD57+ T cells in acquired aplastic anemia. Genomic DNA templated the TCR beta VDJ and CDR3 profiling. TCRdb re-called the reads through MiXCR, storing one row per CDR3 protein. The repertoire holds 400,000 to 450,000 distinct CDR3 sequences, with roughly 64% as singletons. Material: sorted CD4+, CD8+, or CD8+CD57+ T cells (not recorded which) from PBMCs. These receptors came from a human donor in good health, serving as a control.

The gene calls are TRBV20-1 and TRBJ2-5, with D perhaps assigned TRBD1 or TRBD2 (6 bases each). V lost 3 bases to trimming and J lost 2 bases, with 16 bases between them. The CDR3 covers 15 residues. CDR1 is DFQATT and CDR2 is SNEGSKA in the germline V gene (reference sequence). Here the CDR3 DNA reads TGCAGTGCTAGTATTGGGGGGCGCAATCAAGAGACCCAGTACTTC. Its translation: CSASIGGRNQETQYF.

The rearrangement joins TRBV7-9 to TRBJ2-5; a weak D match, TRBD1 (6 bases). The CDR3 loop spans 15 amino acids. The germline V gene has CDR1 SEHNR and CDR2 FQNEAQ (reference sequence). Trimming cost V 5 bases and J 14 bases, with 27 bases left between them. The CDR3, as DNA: TGTGCCAGCAGCCCAGGGGACACGAGCTCTGGAAACACCTACTTC. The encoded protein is CASSPGDTSSGNTYF.

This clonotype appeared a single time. The CDR3 coding sequence is TGTGCCAGCAGCGGGACAGGGGTTGGCTACACACTGTTTTTT. Translated, it gives CASSGTGVGYTLFF. The chain combines TRBV14 with TRBJ1-4; 10 bases agree with TRBD1. V lost 5 bases, J lost 13 bases, and 10 bases stayed unmatched. Germline assignment: CDR1 SGHDN and CDR2 FVKESK. The CDR3 has 14 residues.

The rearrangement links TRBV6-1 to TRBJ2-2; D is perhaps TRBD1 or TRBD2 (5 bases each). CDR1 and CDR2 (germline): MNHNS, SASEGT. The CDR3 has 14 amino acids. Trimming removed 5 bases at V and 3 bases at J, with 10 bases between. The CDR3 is CASSPGTDTGELFF. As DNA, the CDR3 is TGTGCCAGCAGTCCCGGGACCGACACCGGGGAGCTGTTTTTT.

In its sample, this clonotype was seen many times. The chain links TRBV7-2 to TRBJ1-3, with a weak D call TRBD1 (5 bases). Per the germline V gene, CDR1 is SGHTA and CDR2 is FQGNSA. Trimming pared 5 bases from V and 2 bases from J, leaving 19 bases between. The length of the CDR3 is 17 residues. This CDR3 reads CASSEFPLGAAGNTIYF. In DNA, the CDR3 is TGTGCCAGCAGCGAATTTCCCCTCGGGGCCGCTGGAAACACCATATATTTT.

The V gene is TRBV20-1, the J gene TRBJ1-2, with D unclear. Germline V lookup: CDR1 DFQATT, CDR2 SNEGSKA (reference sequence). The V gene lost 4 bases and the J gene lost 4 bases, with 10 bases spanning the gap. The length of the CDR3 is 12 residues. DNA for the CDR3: TGCAGTGCTACTGGGAACTTCTATGGCTACACCTTC. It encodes CSATGNFYGYTF.

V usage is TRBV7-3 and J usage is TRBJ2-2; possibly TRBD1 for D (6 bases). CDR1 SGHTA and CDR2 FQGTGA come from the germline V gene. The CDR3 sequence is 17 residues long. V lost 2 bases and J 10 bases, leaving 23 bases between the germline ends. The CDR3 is CASSLGRDTFYTQELFF. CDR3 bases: TGTGCCAGCAGCTTAGGCAGGGACACTTTCTATACACAGGAGCTGTTTTTT.

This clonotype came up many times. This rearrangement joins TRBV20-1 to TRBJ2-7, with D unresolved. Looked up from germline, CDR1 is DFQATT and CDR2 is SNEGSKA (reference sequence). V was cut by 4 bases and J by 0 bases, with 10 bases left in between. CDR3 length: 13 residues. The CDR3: CSAMAALSYEQYF. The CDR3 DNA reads TGCAGTGCTATGGCGGCCCTCTCCTACGAGCAGTACTTC.

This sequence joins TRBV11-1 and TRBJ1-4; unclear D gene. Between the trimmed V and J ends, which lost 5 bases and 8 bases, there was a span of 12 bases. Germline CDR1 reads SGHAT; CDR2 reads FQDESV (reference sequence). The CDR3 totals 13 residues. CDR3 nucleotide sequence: TGTGCCAGCAGCGTAGACGAGGACGAAAAACTGTTTTTT. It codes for CASSVDEDEKLFF. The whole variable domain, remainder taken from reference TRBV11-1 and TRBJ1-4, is EAEVAQSPRYKITEKSQAVAFWCDPISGHATLYWYRQILGQGPELLVQFQDESVVDDSQLPKDRFSAERLKGVDSTLKIQPAELGDSAMYLCASSVDEDEKLFFGSGTQLSVL.

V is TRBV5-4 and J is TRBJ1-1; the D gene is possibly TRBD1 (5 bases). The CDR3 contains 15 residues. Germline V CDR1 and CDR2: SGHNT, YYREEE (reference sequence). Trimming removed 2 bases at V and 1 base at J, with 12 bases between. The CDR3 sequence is CASSLSVRGNTEAFF. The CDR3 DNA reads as TGTGCCAGCAGCTTATCAGTTAGGGGGAACACTGAAGCTTTCTTT.

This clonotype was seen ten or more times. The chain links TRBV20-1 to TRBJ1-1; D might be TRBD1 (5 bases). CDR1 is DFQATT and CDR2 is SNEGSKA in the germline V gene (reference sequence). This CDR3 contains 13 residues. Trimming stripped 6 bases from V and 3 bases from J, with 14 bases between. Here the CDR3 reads CSASVRADTEAFF. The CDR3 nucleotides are TGCAGTGCCTCCGTCAGGGCGGACACTGAAGCTTTCTTT.

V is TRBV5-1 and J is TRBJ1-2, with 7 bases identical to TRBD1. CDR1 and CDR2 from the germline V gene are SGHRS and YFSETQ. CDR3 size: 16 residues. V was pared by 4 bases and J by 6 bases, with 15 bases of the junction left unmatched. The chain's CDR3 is CASSLSRQGKLNGYTF. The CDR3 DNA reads TGCGCCAGCAGCCTGAGTCGACAGGGAAAGTTGAATGGCTACACCTTC. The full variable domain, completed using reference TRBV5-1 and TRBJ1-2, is KAGVTQTPRYLIKTRGQQVTLSCSPISGHRSVSWYQQTPGQGLQFLFEYFSETQRNKGNFPGRFSGRQFSNSRSEMNVSTLELGDSALYLCASSLSRQGKLNGYTFGSGTRLTVV.

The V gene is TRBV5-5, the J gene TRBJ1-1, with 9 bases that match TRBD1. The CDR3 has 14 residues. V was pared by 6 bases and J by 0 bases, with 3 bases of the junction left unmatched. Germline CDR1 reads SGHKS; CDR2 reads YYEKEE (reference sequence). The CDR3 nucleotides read TGTGCCAGCAACTGGGACAGGGTGAACACTGAAGCTTTCTTT. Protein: CASNWDRVNTEAFF. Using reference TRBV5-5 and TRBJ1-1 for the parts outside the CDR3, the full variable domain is DAGVTQSPTHLIKTRGQQVTLRCSPISGHKSVSWYQQVLGQGPQFIFQYYEKEERGRGNFPDRFSARQFPNYSSELNVNALLLGDSALYLCASNWDRVNTEAFFGQGTRLTVV.

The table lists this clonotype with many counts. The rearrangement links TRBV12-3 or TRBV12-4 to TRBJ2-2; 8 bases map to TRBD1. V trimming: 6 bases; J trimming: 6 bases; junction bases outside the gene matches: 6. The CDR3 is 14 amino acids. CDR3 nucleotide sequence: TGTGCCAGCAGCCCCCGGGACAGGCCCGGGGAGCTGTTTTTT. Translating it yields CASSPRDRPGELFF.

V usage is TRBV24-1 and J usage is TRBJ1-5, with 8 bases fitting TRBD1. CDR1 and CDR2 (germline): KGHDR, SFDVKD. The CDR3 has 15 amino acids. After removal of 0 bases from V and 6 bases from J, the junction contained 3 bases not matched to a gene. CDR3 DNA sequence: TGTGCCACCAGTGATTTGGGACAGGGCCCTCAGCCCCAGCATTTT. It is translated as CATSDLGQGPQPQHF.

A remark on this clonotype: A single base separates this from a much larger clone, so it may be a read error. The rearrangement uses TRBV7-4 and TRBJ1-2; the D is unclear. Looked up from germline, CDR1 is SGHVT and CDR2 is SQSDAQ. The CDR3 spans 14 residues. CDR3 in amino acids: CASSLGVDNYGYTF. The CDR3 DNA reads TGCGCCAGCAGCTTGGGTGTAGACAACTATGGCTACACCTTC. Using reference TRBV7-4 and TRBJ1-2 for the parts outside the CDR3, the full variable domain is GAGVSQSPRYKVAKRGRDVALRCDSISGHVTLYWYRQTLGQGSEVLTYSQSDAQRDKSGRPSGRFSAERPERSVSTLKIQRTEQGDSAVYLCASSLGVDNYGYTFGSGTRLTVV.

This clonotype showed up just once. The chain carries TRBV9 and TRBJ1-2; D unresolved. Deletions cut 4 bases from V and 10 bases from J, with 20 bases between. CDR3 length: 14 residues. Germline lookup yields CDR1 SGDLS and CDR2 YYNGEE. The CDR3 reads CASSYIGEAYYYTF. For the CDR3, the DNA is TGTGCCAGCAGCTACATCGGGGAGGCCTACTACTACACCTTC.

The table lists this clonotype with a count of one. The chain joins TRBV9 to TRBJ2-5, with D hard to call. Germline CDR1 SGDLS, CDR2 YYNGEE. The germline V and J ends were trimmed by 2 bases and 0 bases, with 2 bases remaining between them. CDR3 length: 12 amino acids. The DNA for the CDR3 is TGTGCCAGCAGCGTGAACCAAGAGACCCAGTACTTC. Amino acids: CASSVNQETQYF.

In DNA, the CDR3 is TGTGCCAGCAGTGTCGAGGGCGCGTACTGTGGCTACACCTTC. Protein sequence: CASSVEGAYCGYTF. The rearrangement joins TRBV25-1 to TRBJ1-2; no clear D gene. The CDR3 is 14 residues long. With 4 bases removed from V and 7 bases from J, the gap between germline ends came to 16 bases. Germline V gene sequence: CDR1 MGHDK, CDR2 SYGVNS.

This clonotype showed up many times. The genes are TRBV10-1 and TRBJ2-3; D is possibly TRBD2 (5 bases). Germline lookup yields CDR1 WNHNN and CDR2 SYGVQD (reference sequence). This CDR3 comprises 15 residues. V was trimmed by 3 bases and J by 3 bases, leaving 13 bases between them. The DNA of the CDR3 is TGCGCCAGCAGTGAAAGGGCTGGGAGTACAGATACGCAGTATTTT. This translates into CASSERAGSTDTQYF.

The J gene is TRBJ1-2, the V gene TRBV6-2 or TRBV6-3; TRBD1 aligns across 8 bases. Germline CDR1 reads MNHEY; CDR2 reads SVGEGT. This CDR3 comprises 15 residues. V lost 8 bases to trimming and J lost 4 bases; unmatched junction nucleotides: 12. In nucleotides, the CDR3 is TGTGCCAGCTGCGAACATCAGGGGGCATTCTATGGCTACACCTTC. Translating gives CASCEHQGAFYGYTF.

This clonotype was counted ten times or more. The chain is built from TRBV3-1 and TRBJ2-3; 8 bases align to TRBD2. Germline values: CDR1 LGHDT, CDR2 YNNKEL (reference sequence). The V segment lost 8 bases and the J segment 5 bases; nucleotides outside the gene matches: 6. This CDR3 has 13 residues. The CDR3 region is CASGSGDVDTQYF. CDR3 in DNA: TGTGCCAGCGGTAGCGGGGATGTAGATACGCAGTATTTT.

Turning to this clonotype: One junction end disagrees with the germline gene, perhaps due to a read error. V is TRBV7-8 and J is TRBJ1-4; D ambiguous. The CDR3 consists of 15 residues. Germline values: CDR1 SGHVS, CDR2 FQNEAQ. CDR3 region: CASRPQTSLNETLFF. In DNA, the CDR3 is TGTGCCAGCCGGCCTCAGACGAGCCTCAATGAAACACTGTTTTTT.

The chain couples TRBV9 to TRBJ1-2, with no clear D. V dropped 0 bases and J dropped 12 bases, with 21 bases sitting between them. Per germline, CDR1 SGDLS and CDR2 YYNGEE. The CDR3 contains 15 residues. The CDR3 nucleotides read TGTGCCAGCAGCGTAGAGTGGCGGAGCTCCTACGAGCACACCTTC. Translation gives CASSVEWRSSYEHTF.

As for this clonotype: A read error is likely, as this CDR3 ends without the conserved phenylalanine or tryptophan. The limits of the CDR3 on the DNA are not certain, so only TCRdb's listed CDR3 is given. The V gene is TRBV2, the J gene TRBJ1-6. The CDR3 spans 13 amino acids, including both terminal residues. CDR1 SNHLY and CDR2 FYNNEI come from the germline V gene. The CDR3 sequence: CASSLHHKSQLQH.

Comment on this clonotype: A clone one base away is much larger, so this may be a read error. CDR3 nucleotides: TGTGCCAGCGGCATTTATATGTCGGGGGGATCGAATCAGCCCCAGCATTTT. Its protein product is CASGIYMSGGSNQPQHF. This chain connects TRBV19 to TRBJ1-5, with D perhaps matching TRBD1 (5 bases). This CDR3 contains 17 residues. From germline, CDR1 is LNHDA and CDR2 SQIVND (reference sequence). Trimming cost V 9 bases and J 4 bases, with 25 bases left between them.

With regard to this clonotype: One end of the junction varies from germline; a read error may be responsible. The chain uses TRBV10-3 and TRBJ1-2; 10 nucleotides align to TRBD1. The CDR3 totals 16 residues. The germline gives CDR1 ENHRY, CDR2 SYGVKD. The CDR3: CAIREGGTGVNYGYTF. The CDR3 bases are TGTGCCATCCGTGAGGGGGGGACAGGGGTGAACTATGGCTACACCTTC.

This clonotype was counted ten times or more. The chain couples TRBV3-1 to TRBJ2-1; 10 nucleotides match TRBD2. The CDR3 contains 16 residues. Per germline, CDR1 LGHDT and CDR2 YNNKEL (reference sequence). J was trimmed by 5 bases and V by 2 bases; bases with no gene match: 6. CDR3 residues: CASSQWSGGADNEQFF. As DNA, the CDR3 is TGTGCCAGCAGCCAATGGAGCGGGGGGGCTGACAATGAGCAGTTCTTC.

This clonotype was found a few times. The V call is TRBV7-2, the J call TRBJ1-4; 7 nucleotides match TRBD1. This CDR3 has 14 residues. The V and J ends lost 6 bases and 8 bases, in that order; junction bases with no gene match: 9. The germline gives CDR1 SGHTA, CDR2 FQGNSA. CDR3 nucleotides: TGTGCCAGCAGTTACACCAGGGGGAACGAAAAACTGTTTTTT. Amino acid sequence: CASSYTRGNEKLFF.

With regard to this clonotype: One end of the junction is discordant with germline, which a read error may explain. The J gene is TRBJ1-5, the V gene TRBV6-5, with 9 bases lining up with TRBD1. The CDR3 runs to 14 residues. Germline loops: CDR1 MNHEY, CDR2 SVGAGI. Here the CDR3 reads CAGSLRQGVQPQHF. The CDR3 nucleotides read TGTGCCGGCAGTTTAAGACAGGGGGTTCAGCCCCAGCATTTT.